At least ten counts were recorded for the clone carrying this TCR beta chain. Its antigen is as yet unknown. One entry per CDR3 protein results from TCRdb running MiXCR on the PCR reads. The sample carries around 86,000 distinct CDR3 sequences, roughly 20% recorded once. This specimen belongs to a study of molecular identifiers for immune sequencing clone quantification. Study conclusions and caveats: Molecules of identical TCR sharing a barcode could underestimate highly expanded clone sizes.

The CDR3 has 13 residues. V was cut by 3 bases and J by 3 bases, with 9 bases left in between. Germline CDR1 and CDR2: DFQATT and SNEGSKA (reference sequence). The V and J genes are TRBV20-1 and TRBJ2-1; TRBD2 is a possible D gene (5 bases). The sequenced sample consisted of naive CD8+ T cells from blood, with Jurkat cell RNA spiked in. Subset here: FACS-sorted CD8+CD4-CCR7+CD45RA+ naive T cells. This TCR derives from a human donor in good health. Some libraries in this study had Jurkat cell RNA spiked in. CDR3 nucleotide sequence: TGCAGTGCTAGCCCAGCGGACTACAATGAGCAGTTCTTC. This sequence encodes CSASPADYNEQFF.